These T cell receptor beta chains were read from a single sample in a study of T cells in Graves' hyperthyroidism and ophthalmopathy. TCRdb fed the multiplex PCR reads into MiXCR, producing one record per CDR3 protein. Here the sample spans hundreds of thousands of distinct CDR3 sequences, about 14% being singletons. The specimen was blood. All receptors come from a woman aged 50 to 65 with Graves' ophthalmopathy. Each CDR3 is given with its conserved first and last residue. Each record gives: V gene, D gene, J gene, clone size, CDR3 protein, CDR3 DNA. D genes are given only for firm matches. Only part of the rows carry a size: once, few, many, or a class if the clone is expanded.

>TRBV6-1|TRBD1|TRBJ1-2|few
CASSTRQGARWVGYTF
TGTGCCAGCAGTACCAGACAGGGGGCCCGTTGGGTTGGCTACACCTTC
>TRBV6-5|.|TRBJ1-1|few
CASSYSTQGSEAFF
TGTGCCAGCAGTTACTCGACACAGGGCTCTGAAGCTTTCTTT
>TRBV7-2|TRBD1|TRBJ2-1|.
CASSFLQRDSYF
TGTGCCAGCAGCTTTTTACAAAGGGACAGTTACTTC
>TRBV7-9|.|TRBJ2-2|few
CASSSETRAPPNTGELFF
TGTGCCAGCAGCTCGGAAACTAGAGCCCCTCCGAACACCGGGGAGCTGTTTTTT
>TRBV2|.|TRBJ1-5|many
CASSEFQKNQPQHF
TGTGCCAGCAGTGAATTCCAGAAAAATCAGCCCCAGCATTTT
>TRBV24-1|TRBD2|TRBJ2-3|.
CATSDTLGTSGTDTQYF
TGTGCCACCAGTGACACTCTCGGGACTAGCGGCACAGATACGCAGTATTTT
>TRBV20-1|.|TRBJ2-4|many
CSARAKGKYIQYF
TGCAGTGCTAGAGCCAAAGGGAAATACATTCAGTACTTC
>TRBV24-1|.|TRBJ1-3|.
CATAGDSGNTIYF
TGTGCCACGGCAGGGGACTCTGGAAACACCATATATTTT
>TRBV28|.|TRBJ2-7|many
CASSSQRGSYEQYF
TGTGCCAGCAGTTCACAAAGAGGGTCCTACGAGCAGTACTTC
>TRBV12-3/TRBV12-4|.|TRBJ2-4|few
CASSPGAANIQYF
TGTGCCAGCAGTCCCGGGGCAGCAAACATTCAGTACTTC